The clone carrying this TCR beta chain was observed many times. Its antigen is unidentified. Trimming shortened V by 2 bases and J by 5 bases, and 17 bases separated the two germline ends. CDR3 length: 15 residues. Looked up from germline, CDR1 is SGDLS and CDR2 is YYNGEE. Clones were read by immunoSEQ multiplex PCR, and TCRdb kept only the in-frame ones, dropping some. This sample has about 380,000 clones, with approximately 83% found just once. Treatment here: over 15 received Ad26.COV2.S at low or high dose, single or two shots; 5 received placebo; per-sample allocation not given. Collection of samples fell on day 63 after the first vaccine or placebo injection. This entry belongs to a study of Ad26.COV2.S vaccination and SARS-CoV-2 variants. Findings of the study overall: It was vaccine recipients, not placebo recipients, who had the higher spike-specific TCR breadth.

V usage is TRBV9 and J usage is TRBJ2-7, with D perhaps TRBD1 (6 bases). The source material was peripheral blood, sampled in a trial of Ad26.COV2.S vaccine versus placebo. The TCR originated in a person aged 18-65 years who received the Ad26.COV2.S COVID-19 vaccine or a placebo. CDR3 coding DNA: TGTGCCAGCAGCGTGGGCAGGGGTCCCTCGCACGAGCAGTACTTC. Translating it yields CASSVGRGPSHEQYF.